A selection of T cell receptor beta chains follows, all from one sample in a study of technical replicates of blood from a handful of donors. Using immunoSEQ multiplex PCR, the repertoire was profiled, and TCRdb retains in-frame clones only, with some absent. The sample yields tens of thousands of clones, approximately 94% seen once. The sequenced sample consisted of T cells isolated from PBMCs. Every receptor here comes from a human donor in good health. The CDR3 runs from the conserved cysteine through the conserved F or W. The order of the fields is V gene, J gene, D gene, clone size, CDR3 protein, CDR3 DNA. The D gene is left open where the match is weak. Only some rows state a clone size, as once, few, many or a class for expanded clones.

V: TRBV6-5; J: TRBJ2-3; D: NA; size: NA; CDR3: CASSYSGLSGDTQYF; DNA: TGTGCCAGCAGTTACTCGGGGCTTTCGGGAGATACGCAGTATTTT
V: TRBV5-1; J: TRBJ1-5; D: NA; size: few; CDR3: CASSLASGGPQHF; DNA: TGCGCCAGCAGCTTGGCCTCGGGTGGGCCCCAGCATTTT
V: TRBV19; J: TRBJ2-7; D: TRBD1; size: NA; CDR3: CASSMLSGTDSYEQYF; DNA: TGTGCCAGTAGTATGTTATCCGGGACAGACTCCTACGAGCAGTACTTC
V: TRBV5-8; J: TRBJ2-1; D: TRBD1; size: NA; CDR3: CASSSSRDRAGSAEQFF; DNA: TGTGCCAGCAGCTCGTCCCGGGACAGGGCCGGGAGCGCTGAGCAGTTCTTC
V: TRBV13; J: TRBJ2-7; D: NA; size: NA; CDR3: CASSSSGEQYF; DNA: TGTGCCAGCAGCTCGTCCGGGGAGCAGTACTTC
V: TRBV13; J: TRBJ2-1; D: TRBD1; size: NA; CDR3: CASSFISMGTGPNEQFF; DNA: TGTGCCAGCAGCTTTATATCCATGGGGACAGGGCCCAATGAGCAGTTCTTC
V: TRBV7-8; J: TRBJ2-3; D: NA; size: NA; CDR3: CASSIQGSTDTQYF; DNA: TGTGCCAGCAGTATACAGGGTAGCACAGATACGCAGTATTTT
V: TRBV4-1; J: TRBJ2-1; D: NA; size: NA; CDR3: CASSQGMGGEQFF; DNA: TGCGCCAGCAGCCAAGGCATGGGAGGTGAGCAGTTCTTC
V: TRBV27; J: TRBJ1-1; D: NA; size: NA; CDR3: CASSLKGKTEAFF; DNA: TGTGCCAGCAGTCTGAAGGGGAAAACTGAAGCTTTCTTT
V: TRBV4-3; J: TRBJ2-1; D: TRBD2; size: NA; CDR3: CASSQDGASGPLSPYNEQFF; DNA: TGCGCCAGCAGCCAAGATGGGGCTAGCGGTCCCCTTTCGCCTTACAATGAGCAGTTCTTC
V: TRBV5-1; J: TRBJ2-7; D: TRBD2; size: NA; CDR3: CASSFRGAYEQYF; DNA: TGCGCCAGCAGCTTTCGGGGGGCCTACGAGCAGTACTTC
V: TRBV29-1; J: TRBJ1-2; D: NA; size: NA; CDR3: CSLGFDYGYTF; DNA: TGCAGCCTCGGGTTCGACTATGGCTACACCTTC
V: TRBV10-1; J: TRBJ2-4; D: TRBD1; size: NA; CDR3: CAGTVHIQYF; DNA: TGCGCCGGGACAGTTCACATTCAGTACTTC
V: TRBV7-2; J: TRBJ2-1; D: NA; size: NA; CDR3: CASSHRTSLGEQFF; DNA: TGTGCCAGCAGCCACCGAACTAGTCTCGGTGAGCAGTTCTTC
V: TRBV5-1; J: TRBJ2-5; D: NA; size: NA; CDR3: CASSLFDQEETQYF; DNA: TGCGCCAGCAGCTTGTTTGATCAGGAAGAGACCCAGTACTTC
V: TRBV7-6; J: TRBJ2-7; D: NA; size: NA; CDR3: CASSLQAGEQYF; DNA: TGTGCCAGCAGCTTACAGGCGGGGGAGCAGTACTTC
V: TRBV5-6; J: TRBJ2-5; D: TRBD1; size: NA; CDR3: CASSSPGQGGTQYF; DNA: TGTGCCAGCAGCAGTCCGGGACAGGGGGGGACCCAGTACTTC
V: TRBV16; J: TRBJ1-3; D: TRBD1; size: once; CDR3: CASSPRDRFLSGNTIYF; DNA: TGTGCCAGCAGCCCTAGGGACAGATTCCTCTCTGGAAACACCATATATTTT
V: TRBV7-3; J: TRBJ1-1; D: TRBD1; size: NA; CDR3: CASSAQGAGTEAFF; DNA: TGTGCCAGCAGCGCACAGGGGGCGGGCACTGAAGCTTTCTTT
V: TRBV5-1; J: TRBJ2-1; D: NA; size: NA; CDR3: CASSFSLESSNEQFF; DNA: TGCGCCAGCAGCTTCAGCCTGGAGTCGAGCAATGAGCAGTTCTTC
V: TRBV9; J: TRBJ2-3; D: NA; size: NA; CDR3: CASSVVGGISTDTQYF; DNA: TGTGCCAGCAGCGTAGTTGGCGGGATAAGCACAGATACGCAGTATTTT
V: TRBV30; J: TRBJ2-7; D: NA; size: NA; CDR3: CAWTQGYEQYF; DNA: TGTGCCTGGACCCAGGGTTACGAGCAGTACTTC
V: TRBV7-9; J: TRBJ2-2; D: NA; size: once; CDR3: CASSLGGLSTGELFF; DNA: TGTGCCAGCAGCTTAGGGGGGCTCAGCACCGGGGAGCTGTTTTTT
V: TRBV7-2; J: TRBJ2-7; D: NA; size: NA; CDR3: CASSLGLANYEQYF; DNA: TGTGCCAGCAGCTTAGGGCTAGCGAACTACGAGCAGTACTTC
V: TRBV14; J: TRBJ2-7; D: NA; size: once; CDR3: CASSQYRASYEQYF; DNA: TGTGCCAGCAGCCAATACAGAGCCTCCTACGAGCAGTACTTC
V: TRBV27; J: TRBJ2-7; D: TRBD1; size: NA; CDR3: CASSPISGGYEQYF; DNA: TGTGCCAGCAGTCCTATTTCAGGGGGCTACGAGCAGTACTTC
V: TRBV14; J: TRBJ2-2; D: NA; size: NA; CDR3: CASSRLLSGSGELFF; DNA: TGTGCCAGCAGCCGCCTTTTGTCGGGGTCCGGGGAGCTGTTTTTT
V: TRBV7-9; J: TRBJ2-7; D: NA; size: NA; CDR3: CASSLEDRGGYEQYF; DNA: TGTGCCAGCAGCTTAGAGGACCGTGGAGGGTACGAGCAGTACTTC
V: TRBV6-5; J: TRBJ2-1; D: NA; size: NA; CDR3: CASSPTSEGNEQFF; DNA: TGTGCCAGCAGTCCGACTAGTGAAGGCAATGAGCAGTTCTTC
V: TRBV29-1; J: TRBJ2-3; D: TRBD2; size: NA; CDR3: CSVETSGSTDTQYF; DNA: TGCAGCGTTGAAACTAGCGGGTCCACAGATACGCAGTATTTT
V: TRBV4-1; J: TRBJ1-5; D: NA; size: NA; CDR3: CASSYQEHPFNQPQHF; DNA: TGCGCCAGCAGCTATCAGGAACACCCTTTCAATCAGCCCCAGCATTTT
V: TRBV30; J: TRBJ1-5; D: TRBD1; size: NA; CDR3: CAWSVQGLQPQHF; DNA: TGTGCCTGGAGTGTACAGGGGTTGCAGCCCCAGCATTTT
V: TRBV5-4; J: TRBJ2-7; D: TRBD2; size: NA; CDR3: CASSSTPYPRETYEQYF; DNA: TGTGCCAGCAGCTCTACCCCTTACCCGCGGGAGACCTACGAGCAGTACTTC
V: TRBV7-9; J: TRBJ2-5; D: NA; size: NA; CDR3: CASSPFVLSETQYF; DNA: TGTGCCAGCAGCCCTTTTGTGTTGAGCGAGACCCAGTACTTC
V: TRBV29-1; J: TRBJ1-5; D: TRBD1; size: NA; CDR3: CSVSQGISNQPQHF; DNA: TGCAGCGTCTCACAGGGGATAAGCAATCAGCCCCAGCATTTT
V: TRBV6-6; J: TRBJ2-7; D: NA; size: NA; CDR3: CASNLDYSFTYEQYF; DNA: TGTGCCAGCAACTTGGACTATTCCTTTACCTACGAGCAGTACTTC
V: TRBV4-1; J: TRBJ2-2; D: NA; size: NA; CDR3: CASSQEDTYTGELFF; DNA: TGCGCCAGCAGCCAAGAGGACACGTACACCGGGGAGCTGTTTTTT
V: TRBV6-1; J: TRBJ1-5; D: TRBD1; size: NA; CDR3: CASRTGQGKYQPQHF; DNA: TGTGCCAGCAGGACGGGACAGGGAAAGTACCAGCCCCAGCATTTT